The 31 T cell receptor beta chains in this list originate from one sample, sequenced in a study of control samples from healthy donors and cancer patients. Clones were read by immunoSEQ multiplex PCR, and TCRdb kept only the in-frame ones, dropping some. The sample carries over 110,000 clones, more than 85% recorded once. The sequenced sample consisted of blood. The receptors derive from a woman in her thirties in good health.

This clone was seen a single time. This sequence joins TRBV5-1 and TRBJ1-1, with no clear D. The CDR3 loop spans 17 amino acids. Trimming took off 5 bases at V and 0 bases at J, with 20 bases between the two ends. CDR1 is SGHRS, CDR2 YFSETQ, per germline. The CDR3 is CASSHTQSEGMNTEAFF. The CDR3 bases are TGCGCCAGCAGTCACACACAATCGGAGGGAATGAACACTGAAGCTTTCTTT.

This chain connects TRBV6-1 to TRBJ2-4; D possibly matches TRBD1 or TRBD2 (5 bases each). This CDR3 contains 15 residues. The germline gives CDR1 MNHNS, CDR2 SASEGT. Trimming left V 0 bases short and J 7 bases short, with 13 bases between. CDR3 amino acids: CASSEAWDPRNIQYF. The CDR3, as DNA: TGTGCCAGCAGTGAAGCGTGGGACCCTAGGAACATTCAGTACTTC.

This chain joins TRBV2 and TRBJ2-1; 11 bases line up with TRBD2. This CDR3 has 15 residues. Trimming took 7 bases from V and 2 from J; bases not matched to a gene: 4. The V gene's germline CDR1 is SNHLY and CDR2 FYNNEI. CDR3 residues: CASKGTSGAYNEQFF. The CDR3 region has the DNA TGTGCCAGCAAGGGGACTAGCGGAGCCTACAATGAGCAGTTCTTC.

The J gene is TRBJ2-2, the V gene TRBV4-2; a weak D match, TRBD1 (6 bases). The length of the CDR3 is 19 residues. With 1 base removed from V and 1 base from J, the gap between germline ends came to 19 bases. The germline CDR1 and CDR2 sequences are LGHNA and YNFKEQ. The CDR3 DNA reads as TGTGCCAGCAGCCAAGCTAACCGTAGGCCGACAGGGAACACCGGGGAGCTGTTTTTT. Residues: CASSQANRRPTGNTGELFF.

The chain is built from TRBV25-1 and TRBJ1-2, with D possibly TRBD1 on 6 matching bases. CDR1 and CDR2 (germline): MGHDK, SYGVNS. The V gene lost 5 bases and the J gene lost 3 bases, with 13 bases spanning the gap. The CDR3 has 14 residues. CDR3 amino acids: CASSLYGGDYGYTF. In nucleotides, the CDR3 is TGTGCCAGCAGTCTGTACGGGGGCGACTATGGCTACACCTTC.

The V and J genes are TRBV27 and TRBJ2-7, with 9 bases lining up with TRBD2. Germline V gene sequence: CDR1 MNHEY, CDR2 SMNVEV (reference sequence). V lost 5 bases, J lost 2 bases, and 10 bases stayed unmatched. The CDR3 totals 16 residues. The CDR3 reads CASSQGPGTSTYEQYF. The CDR3 region has the DNA TGTGCCAGCAGTCAGGGGCCCGGGACTAGCACCTACGAGCAGTACTTC.

V is TRBV7-9 and J is TRBJ2-1; TRBD2 aligns across 7 bases. The junction had 9 bases not matched to a gene; V was cut back by 4 bases and J by 6 bases. The CDR3 is made up of 15 amino acids. Per the germline V gene, CDR1 is SEHNR and CDR2 is FQNEAQ (reference sequence). The CDR3 sequence is CASSSRAGRGNEQFF. CDR3 nucleotide sequence: TGTGCCAGCAGCTCCCGAGCGGGACGGGGCAATGAGCAGTTCTTC.

This rearrangement joins TRBV5-1 to TRBJ2-2, with 10 positions matching TRBD2. Germline V gives CDR1 SGHRS, CDR2 YFSETQ. The junction had 8 bases not matched to a gene; V was cut back by 1 base and J by 8 bases. The CDR3 loop spans 16 amino acids. The DNA for the CDR3 is TGCGCCAGCAGCTTGTCTCTAGCGGGAGTACAGGGGGAGCTGTTTTTT. Translation gives CASSLSLAGVQGELFF.

This clone appeared a single time. This chain uses TRBV19 with TRBJ1-6; D ambiguous. V was cut by 2 bases and J by 7 bases, with 15 bases left in between. Germline assignment: CDR1 LNHDA and CDR2 SQIVND (reference sequence). The CDR3 consists of 16 residues. For the CDR3, the DNA is TGTGCCAGTAGTATACTGGCAGGTAATCTGAATTCACCCCTCCACTTT. As protein: CASSILAGNLNSPLHF. The whole variable domain, filled in from reference TRBV19 and TRBJ1-6, reads DGGITQSPKYLFRKEGQNVTLSCEQNLNHDAMYWYRQDPGQGLRLIYYSQIVNDFQKGDIAEGYSVSREKKESFPLTVTSAQKNPTAFYLCASSILAGNLNSPLHFGNGTRLTVT.

The rearrangement uses TRBV11-2 and TRBJ2-7; the D is unclear. Deletions cut 3 bases from V and 2 bases from J, with 11 bases between. Germline V lookup: CDR1 SGHAT, CDR2 FQNNGV. This CDR3 spans 14 amino acids. The CDR3: CASSLGAGPYEQYF. The CDR3 coding sequence is TGTGCCAGCAGCTTGGGCGCCGGCCCCTACGAGCAGTACTTC.

The DNA for the CDR3 is TGTGCCAGTAGCCCCCCCCTGGGGGTTGGCTACACCTTC. It translates to CASSPPLGVGYTF. This chain connects TRBV19 to TRBJ1-2; possibly TRBD1 for D (5 bases). Germline CDR1 reads LNHDA; CDR2 reads SQIVND (reference sequence). The V end lost 6 bases, the J end lost 7 bases, and 15 bases lay between the germline ends. The CDR3 sequence is 13 residues long. Using reference TRBV19 and TRBJ1-2 for the parts outside the CDR3, the full variable domain is DGGITQSPKYLFRKEGQNVTLSCEQNLNHDAMYWYRQDPGQGLRLIYYSQIVNDFQKGDIAEGYSVSREKKESFPLTVTSAQKNPTAFYLCASSPPLGVGYTFGSGTRLTVV.

This clone was seen a single time. The chain has TRBV5-1 and TRBJ1-6; perhaps TRBD1 as D (5 bases). The germline gives CDR1 SGHRS, CDR2 YFSETQ. The CDR3 sequence is 17 residues long. Trimming removed 0 bases from V and 2 bases from J, with 12 bases in between. The CDR3 sequence: CASSLDGTGPYNSPLHF. CDR3 DNA sequence: TGCGCCAGCAGCTTGGATGGGACCGGCCCCTATAATTCACCCCTCCACTTT.

J is TRBJ1-1 and V is TRBV4-2; 7 nucleotides align to TRBD1. This CDR3 is built from 14 residues. Trimming cost V 1 base and J 5 bases; bases outside gene matches: 4. CDR1 and CDR2 (germline): LGHNA, YNFKEQ. This CDR3 reads CASSQGGGGTEAFF. In DNA form, the CDR3 reads TGTGCCAGCAGCCAAGGAGGGGGCGGAACTGAAGCTTTCTTT.

This rearrangement joins TRBV5-1 to TRBJ2-2; no clear D gene. CDR3 length equals 14 residues. V lost 3 bases, J lost 8 bases, and 14 bases lay in between. The germline V gene has CDR1 SGHRS and CDR2 YFSETQ. CDR3 protein: CASSSTPVLGELFF. In DNA, the CDR3 is TGCGCCAGCAGCTCGACCCCCGTTCTTGGGGAGCTGTTTTTT.

In regard to this clone: The sample contains more than one DNA sequence encoding this CDR3. The V and J genes are TRBV3-1 (or the pseudogene TRBV3-2) and TRBJ1-6; 7 bases align to TRBD1. J lost 10 bases, V lost 3 bases, and 15 bases had no gene match. CDR3 length equals 17 residues. Per germline, CDR1 LGHDT and CDR2 YNNKEL (reference sequence). CDR3 region: CASSHDEGASGRSPLHF. DNA for the CDR3: TGTGCCAGCAGCCACGATGAGGGGGCATCAGGGCGATCACCCCTCCACTTT.

The sample holds a few counts of this clone. The chain uses TRBV29-1 and TRBJ2-7; 13 bases match TRBD2. The CDR3 runs to 15 residues. V lost 3 bases, J lost 4 bases, and 6 bases stayed unmatched. In germline, CDR1 is SQVTM, CDR2 ANQGSEA. The CDR3 reads CSVDVTSGRGYEQYF. CDR3 in DNA: TGCAGCGTTGATGTAACTAGCGGGAGGGGATACGAGCAGTACTTC.

The V call is TRBV6-5, the J call TRBJ1-4; TRBD1 agrees at 7 bases. CDR1 MNHEY and CDR2 SVGAGI come from the germline V gene. The CDR3 has 14 amino acids. With 6 bases clipped from V and 8 bases from J, the junction kept 9 bases outside the gene matches. The CDR3 DNA reads TGTGCCAGCAGGGTGACAGGGCTGGGGGAAAAACTGTTTTTT. Translating gives CASRVTGLGEKLFF.

This clone was found a few times. This chain joins TRBV4-1 and TRBJ2-7; D may be TRBD2 (6 bases). This CDR3 region has 14 residues. Germline assignment: CDR1 MGHRA and CDR2 YSYEKL. V lost 4 bases, J lost 3 bases, and 13 bases lay in between. The CDR3 region is CASSPGLADYEQYF. Here the CDR3 DNA reads TGCGCCAGCAGCCCGGGACTCGCTGACTACGAGCAGTACTTC.

The V and J genes are TRBV30 and TRBJ2-5, with 9 bases aligning to TRBD1. The CDR3 runs 14 residues. The trim removed 7 bases at V and 9 bases at J, leaving 15 bases unmatched. CDR1 is GTSNPN and CDR2 is SVGIG in the germline V gene (reference sequence). CDR3 bases: TGTGCCTTCGTGTCGGGACAGGGCGTCGTGGCCCAGTACTTC. This sequence encodes CAFVSGQGVVAQYF.

The chain combines TRBV6-6 with TRBJ1-2, with TRBD1 matching 8 bases. The CDR3 is 15 residues long. V gave up 0 bases and J gave up 3 bases; unmatched junction bases: 3. Germline CDR1 and CDR2: MNHNY and SVGAGI (reference sequence). The CDR3, as DNA: TGTGCCAGCAGTTACTCACAGGGGGGGTACTATGGCTACACCTTC. Its translation is CASSYSQGGYYGYTF.

The rearrangement joins TRBV29-1 to TRBJ2-7, with a weak D call TRBD2 (5 bases). The V end was cut by 6 bases, the J end by 2 bases, with 23 bases between. This CDR3 has 16 residues. Per germline, CDR1 SQVTM and CDR2 ANQGSEA. The CDR3 here is CSVSPRDFDAPYEQYF. The CDR3 coding sequence is TGCAGCGTATCCCCGAGGGATTTCGACGCCCCCTACGAGCAGTACTTC.

The genes are TRBV24-1 and TRBJ1-2; D is perhaps TRBD1 (6 bases). The V end lost 4 bases, the J end lost 7 bases, and 9 bases lay between the germline ends. CDR3 length: 12 amino acids. Germline lookup yields CDR1 KGHDR and CDR2 SFDVKD. DNA for the CDR3: TGTGCCACCAGTGAAACAGGGCTTGGCTACACCTTC. Amino acids: CATSETGLGYTF.

This chain uses TRBV5-5 with TRBJ2-7; D possibly matches TRBD1 or TRBD2 (6 bases each). Germline CDR1 reads SGHKS; CDR2 reads YYEKEE (reference sequence). CDR3 length: 14 amino acids. Trimming cost V 2 bases and J 1 base, with 10 bases left between them. CDR3 sequence (DNA): TGTGCCAGCAGCTTTCGGGGGCCATCCTACGAGCAGTACTTC. It encodes CASSFRGPSYEQYF.

The chain employs TRBV9 and TRBJ1-1; no definite D call. CDR1 and CDR2 (germline): SGDLS, YYNGEE. The CDR3 has 13 residues. Trimming removed 0 bases from V and 11 bases from J, with 14 bases in between. CDR3 coding DNA: TGTGCCAGCAGCGTAGTGGGAACCGAGAGGGCTTTCTTT. The encoded protein is CASSVVGTERAFF.

The V gene is TRBV10-3, the J gene TRBJ1-1, with a tentative D call TRBD1 (5 bases). With 10 bases removed from V and 0 bases from J, the gap between germline ends came to 12 bases. CDR1 ENHRY and CDR2 SYGVKD come from the germline V gene. The CDR3 sequence is 13 residues long. CDR3 nucleotides: TGTGCCACCGGGGGGGGGATGAACACTGAAGCTTTCTTT. Translation: CATGGGMNTEAFF.

The V call is TRBV2, the J call TRBJ1-1, with 8 bases matching TRBD1. The trim removed 1 base at V and 0 bases at J, leaving 1 base unmatched. CDR3 length: 15 residues. The germline CDR1 and CDR2 sequences are SNHLY and FYNNEI. The CDR3 DNA is TGTGCCAGCAGTGAAGGACAGGGGATGAACACTGAAGCTTTCTTT. Protein: CASSEGQGMNTEAFF.

The chain combines TRBV6-5 with TRBJ2-1; TRBD1 agrees at 9 bases. This CDR3 has 15 residues. V shed 6 bases, J shed 1 base, and the junction held 4 bases outside the gene matches. Per the germline V gene, CDR1 is MNHEY and CDR2 is SVGAGI. The CDR3 DNA follows: TGTGCCAGCAGATTGGGACAGGGTTCCTACAATGAGCAGTTCTTC. The encoded protein is CASRLGQGSYNEQFF.

The V and J genes are TRBV3-1 (or the pseudogene TRBV3-2) and TRBJ2-5; D remains unclear. The CDR3 covers 13 residues. The germline CDR1 and CDR2 sequences are LGHDT and YNNKEL (reference sequence). V lost 0 bases, J lost 7 bases, and 9 bases lay in between. Here the CDR3 reads CASSQDLVGTQYF. The CDR3 nucleotides are TGTGCCAGCAGCCAAGATTTAGTCGGGACCCAGTACTTC.

V and J are TRBV13 and TRBJ2-7; TRBD2 matches at 10 bases. There are 15 residues in the CDR3. The germline gives CDR1 PRHDT, CDR2 FYEKMQ (reference sequence). V lost 5 bases to trimming and J lost 6 bases; unmatched junction nucleotides: 10. CDR3 in amino acids: CASSVGLAEISEQYF. The CDR3 DNA follows: TGTGCCAGCAGCGTCGGACTAGCGGAAATCTCCGAGCAGTACTTC. Using reference TRBV13 and TRBJ2-7 for the parts outside the CDR3, the full variable domain is AAGVIQSPRHLIKEKRETATLKCYPIPRHDTVYWYQQGPGQDPQFLISFYEKMQSDKGSIPDRFSAQQFSDYHSELNMSSLELGDSALYFCASSVGLAEISEQYFGPGTRLTVT.

The chain couples TRBV11-2 to TRBJ1-2, with 8 bases matching TRBD1. This CDR3 has 12 amino acids. Germline values: CDR1 SGHAT, CDR2 FQNNGV. V lost 8 bases to trimming and J lost 6 bases; unmatched junction nucleotides: 5. The CDR3 reads CASGSTGDGYTF. The CDR3 DNA is TGTGCCAGCGGGTCGACAGGGGATGGCTACACCTTC.

Remarks on this clone: The junction departs from germline at one end; a sequencing error may be responsible. V usage is TRBV6-1 and J usage is TRBJ2-7, with 8 nucleotides matching TRBD2. Germline values: CDR1 MNHNS, CDR2 SASEGT. This CDR3 spans 15 amino acids. CDR3 amino acids: CASSEGWTSPYEQYF. The CDR3 DNA reads TGTGCCAGCAGCGAAGGCTGGACTAGCCCCTACGAGCAGTACTTC.